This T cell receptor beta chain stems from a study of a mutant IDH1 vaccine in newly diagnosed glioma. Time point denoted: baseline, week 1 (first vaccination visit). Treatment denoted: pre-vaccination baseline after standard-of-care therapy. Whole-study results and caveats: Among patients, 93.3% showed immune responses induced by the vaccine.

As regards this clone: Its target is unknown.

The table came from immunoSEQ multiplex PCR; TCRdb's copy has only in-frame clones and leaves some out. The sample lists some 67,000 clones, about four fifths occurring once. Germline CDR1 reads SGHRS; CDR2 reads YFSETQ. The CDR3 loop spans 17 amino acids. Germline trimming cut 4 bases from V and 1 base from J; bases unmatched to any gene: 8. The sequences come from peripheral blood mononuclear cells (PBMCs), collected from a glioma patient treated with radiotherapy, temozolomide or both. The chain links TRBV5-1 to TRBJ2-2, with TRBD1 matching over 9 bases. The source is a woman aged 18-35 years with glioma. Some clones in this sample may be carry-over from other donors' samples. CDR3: CASSRTTGGLNTGELFF. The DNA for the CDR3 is TGCGCCAGCAGCAGAACAACAGGGGGCCTGAACACCGGGGAGCTGTTTTTT.